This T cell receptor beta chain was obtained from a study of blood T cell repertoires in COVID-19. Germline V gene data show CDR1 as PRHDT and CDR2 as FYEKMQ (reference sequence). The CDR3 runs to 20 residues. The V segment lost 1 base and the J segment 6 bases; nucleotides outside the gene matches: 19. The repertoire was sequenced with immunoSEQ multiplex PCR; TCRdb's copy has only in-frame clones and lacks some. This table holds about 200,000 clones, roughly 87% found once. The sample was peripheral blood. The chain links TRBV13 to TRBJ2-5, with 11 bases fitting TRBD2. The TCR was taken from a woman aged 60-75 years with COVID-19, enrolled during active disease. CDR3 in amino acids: CASSLAARSSGRTLMKTQYF. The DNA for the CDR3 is TGTGCCAGCAGCTTAGCTGCACGGTCTAGCGGGAGGACCCTCATGAAGACCCAGTACTTC.